This T cell receptor beta chain appears in the sequencing data of a study of shared clonotypes between healthy human individuals. Overall study: Three CD4 naive, three CD4 memory, two CD8 naive and one CD8 memory plate were used per donor.

The repertoire was sequenced with immunoSEQ multiplex PCR; TCRdb's copy has only in-frame clones and lacks some. There are a few million clones in the sample; more than 85% occur only once, and about 0.39% lies in the top ten. Trimming at V came to 1 base and at J to 6 bases, leaving 11 bases not matched to a gene. The CDR3 length is 16 residues. CDR1 and CDR2 (germline): LNHNV, YYDKDF (reference sequence). The sample consisted of naive CD4+ T cells from PBMCs. The subset was: CD45RA+ positively selected. J is TRBJ2-7 and V is TRBV15; 8 nucleotides agree with TRBD2. The clonotype originates from a man younger than 35 in good health. Some clones in this sample may be carry-over from other donors' samples. This CDR3 reads CATSRGGGRRPLEQYF. The CDR3 DNA sequence: TGTGCCACCAGCAGAGGCGGGGGGAGACGGCCCCTCGAGCAGTACTTC.